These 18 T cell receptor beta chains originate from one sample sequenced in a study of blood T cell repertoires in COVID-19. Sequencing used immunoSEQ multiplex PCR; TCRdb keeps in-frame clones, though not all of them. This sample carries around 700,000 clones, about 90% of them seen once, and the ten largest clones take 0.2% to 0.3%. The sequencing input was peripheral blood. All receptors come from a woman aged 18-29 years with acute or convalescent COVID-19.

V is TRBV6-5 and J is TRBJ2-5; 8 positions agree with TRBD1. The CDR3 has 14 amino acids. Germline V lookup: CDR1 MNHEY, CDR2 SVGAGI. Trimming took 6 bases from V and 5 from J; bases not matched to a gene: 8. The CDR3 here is CASSGQGTRETQYF. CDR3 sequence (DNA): TGTGCCAGCAGCGGACAGGGTACACGGGAGACCCAGTACTTC.

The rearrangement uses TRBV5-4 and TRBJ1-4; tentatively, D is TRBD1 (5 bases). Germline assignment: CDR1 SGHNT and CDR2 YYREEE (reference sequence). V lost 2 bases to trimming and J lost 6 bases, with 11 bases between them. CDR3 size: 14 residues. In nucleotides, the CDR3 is TGTGCCAGCAGCTTCCCGGGGGTGGATGAAAAACTGTTTTTT. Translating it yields CASSFPGVDEKLFF.

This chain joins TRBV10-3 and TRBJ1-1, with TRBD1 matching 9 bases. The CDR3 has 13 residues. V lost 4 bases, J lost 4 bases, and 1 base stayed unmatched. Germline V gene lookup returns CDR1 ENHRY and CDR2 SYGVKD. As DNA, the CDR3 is TGTGCCATCAGTGCGACAGGGGGCACTGAAGCTTTCTTT. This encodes CAISATGGTEAFF.

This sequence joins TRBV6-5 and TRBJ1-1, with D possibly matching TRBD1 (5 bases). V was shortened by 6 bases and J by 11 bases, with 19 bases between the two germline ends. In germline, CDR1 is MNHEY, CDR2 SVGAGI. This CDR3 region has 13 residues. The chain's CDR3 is CASSTYRGFGAFF. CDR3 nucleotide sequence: TGTGCCAGCAGCACCTATCGGGGGTTTGGTGCTTTCTTT.

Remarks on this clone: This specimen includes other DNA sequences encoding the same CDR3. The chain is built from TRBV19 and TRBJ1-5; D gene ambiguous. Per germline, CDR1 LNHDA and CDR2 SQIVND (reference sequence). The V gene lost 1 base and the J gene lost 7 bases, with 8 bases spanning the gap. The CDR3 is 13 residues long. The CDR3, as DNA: TGTGCCAGTAGTATAGGCCCGGGGCAGCCCCAGCATTTT. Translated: CASSIGPGQPQHF.

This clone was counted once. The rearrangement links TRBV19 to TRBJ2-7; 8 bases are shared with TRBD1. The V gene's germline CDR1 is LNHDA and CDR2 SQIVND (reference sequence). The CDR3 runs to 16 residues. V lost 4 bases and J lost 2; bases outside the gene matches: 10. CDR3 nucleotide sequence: TGTGCCAGTAGTACCCTCGACAGGGGTATCGCCTACGAGCAGTACTTC. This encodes CASSTLDRGIAYEQYF.

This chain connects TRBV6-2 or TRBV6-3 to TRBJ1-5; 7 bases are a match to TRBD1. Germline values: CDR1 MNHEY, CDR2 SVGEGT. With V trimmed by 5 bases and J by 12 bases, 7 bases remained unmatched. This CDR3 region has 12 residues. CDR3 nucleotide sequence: TGTGCCAGCAGTCTGCCGACAGGGAGCCAGCATTTT. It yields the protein CASSLPTGSQHF.

The CDR3 DNA follows: TGTGCCAGCAGTTACCGTCCCGCAGGGTATCAACCCCTCCACTTT. It codes for CASSYRPAGYQPLHF. This chain uses TRBV6-5 with TRBJ1-6, with D maybe TRBD1 (5 bases). There are 15 residues in the CDR3. Trimming took 2 bases from V and 12 from J, leaving 17 bases between them. CDR1 and CDR2 (germline): MNHEY, SVGAGI.

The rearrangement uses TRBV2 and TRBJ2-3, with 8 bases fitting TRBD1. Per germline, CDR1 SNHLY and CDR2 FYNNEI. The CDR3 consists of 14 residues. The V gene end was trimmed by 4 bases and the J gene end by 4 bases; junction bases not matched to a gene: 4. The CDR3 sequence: CASSAQGGADTQYF. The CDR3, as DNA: TGTGCCAGCAGTGCACAGGGGGGAGCAGATACGCAGTATTTT. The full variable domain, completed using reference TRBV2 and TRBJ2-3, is EPEVTQTPSHQVTQMGQEVILRCVPISNHLYFYWYRQILGQKVEFLVSFYNNEISEKSEIFDDQFSVERPDGSNFTLKIRSTKLEDSAMYFCASSAQGGADTQYFGPGTRLTVL.

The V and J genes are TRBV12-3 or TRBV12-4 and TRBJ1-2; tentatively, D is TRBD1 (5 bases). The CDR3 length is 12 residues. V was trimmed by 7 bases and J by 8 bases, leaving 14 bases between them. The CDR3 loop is CASTRGRLGYTF. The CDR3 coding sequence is TGTGCCAGCACCCGGGGGAGGTTAGGCTACACCTTC.

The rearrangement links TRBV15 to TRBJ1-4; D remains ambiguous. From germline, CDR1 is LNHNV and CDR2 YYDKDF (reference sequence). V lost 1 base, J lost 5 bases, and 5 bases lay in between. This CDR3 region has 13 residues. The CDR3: CATSRGVNEKLFF. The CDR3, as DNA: TGTGCCACCAGCAGAGGTGTAAATGAAAAACTGTTTTTT. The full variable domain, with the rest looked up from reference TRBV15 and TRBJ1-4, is DAMVIQNPRYQVTQFGKPVTLSCSQTLNHNVMYWYQQKSSQAPKLLFHYYDKDFNNEADTPDNFQSRRPNTSFCFLDIRSPGLGDTAMYLCATSRGVNEKLFFGSGTQLSVL.

CDR3 bases: TGTGCCAGCAGCTTGAGGGCAGGGGGCGTGGGTTCACCCCTCCACTTT. Translating it yields CASSLRAGGVGSPLHF. The chain recombines TRBV5-6 with TRBJ1-6; TRBD1 matches 8 bases. The trim removed 1 base at V and 9 bases at J, leaving 9 bases unmatched. This CDR3 comprises 16 residues. The V gene's germline CDR1 is SGHDT and CDR2 YYEEEE. The full variable domain, its missing parts supplied by reference TRBV5-6 and TRBJ1-6, is DAGVTQSPTHLIKTRGQQVTLRCSPKSGHDTVSWYQQALGQGPQFIFQYYEEEERQRGNFPDRFSGHQFPNYSSELNVNALLLGDSALYLCASSLRAGGVGSPLHFGNGTRLTVT.

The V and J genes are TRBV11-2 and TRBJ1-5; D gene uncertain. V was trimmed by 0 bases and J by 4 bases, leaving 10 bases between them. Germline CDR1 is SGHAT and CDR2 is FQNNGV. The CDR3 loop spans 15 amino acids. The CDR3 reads CASSLEEGWNQPQHF. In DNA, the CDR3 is TGTGCCAGCAGCTTAGAGGAGGGTTGGAATCAGCCCCAGCATTTT.

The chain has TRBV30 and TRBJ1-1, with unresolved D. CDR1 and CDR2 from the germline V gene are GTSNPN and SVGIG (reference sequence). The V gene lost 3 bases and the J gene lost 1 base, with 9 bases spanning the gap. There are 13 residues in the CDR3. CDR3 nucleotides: TGTGCCTGGAGGCTACCCACGAACACTGAAGCTTTCTTT. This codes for CAWRLPTNTEAFF.

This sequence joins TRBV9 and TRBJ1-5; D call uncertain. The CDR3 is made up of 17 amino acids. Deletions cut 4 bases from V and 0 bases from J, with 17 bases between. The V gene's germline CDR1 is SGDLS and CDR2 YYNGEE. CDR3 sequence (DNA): TGTGCCAGCAGCAACCTACGGCAGGTTCTTAGCAATCAGCCCCAGCATTTT. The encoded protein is CASSNLRQVLSNQPQHF.

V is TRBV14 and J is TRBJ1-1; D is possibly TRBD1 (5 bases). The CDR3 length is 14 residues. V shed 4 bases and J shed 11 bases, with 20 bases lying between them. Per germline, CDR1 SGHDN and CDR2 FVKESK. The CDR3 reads CASSLQSRGLVAFF. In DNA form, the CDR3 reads TGTGCCAGCAGCCTTCAAAGTCGGGGGTTGGTCGCTTTCTTT. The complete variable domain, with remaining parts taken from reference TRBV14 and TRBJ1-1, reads EAGVTQFPSHSVIEKGQTVTLRCDPISGHDNLYWYRRVMGKEIKFLLHFVKESKQDESGMPNNRFLAERTGGTYSTLKVQPAELEDSGVYFCASSLQSRGLVAFFGQGTRLTVV.

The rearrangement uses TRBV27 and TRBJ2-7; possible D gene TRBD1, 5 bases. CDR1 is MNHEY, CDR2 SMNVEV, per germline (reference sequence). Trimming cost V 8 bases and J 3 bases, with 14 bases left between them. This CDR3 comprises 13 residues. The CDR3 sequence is CASPIPGRYEQYF. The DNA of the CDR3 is TGTGCCAGCCCTATCCCAGGGCGCTACGAGCAGTACTTC.

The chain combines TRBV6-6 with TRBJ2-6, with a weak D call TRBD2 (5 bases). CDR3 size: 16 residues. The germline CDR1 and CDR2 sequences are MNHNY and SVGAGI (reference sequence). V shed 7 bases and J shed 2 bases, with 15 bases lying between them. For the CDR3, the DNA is TGTGCCAGCACCCCCCGGGGTGGGGCTGGGGCCAACGTCCTGACTTTC. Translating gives CASTPRGGAGANVLTF.